These 26 T cell receptor beta chains were all obtained from the same sample, sequenced in a study of early T cells in non-severe SARS-CoV-2 infection. TCRdb recomputed calls from the 5' RACE reads with MiXCR, one row per CDR3 protein. Of tens of thousands of distinct CDR3 sequences in the sample, 5.5% to 6.5% were seen once. This specimen was whole blood, taken at baseline. These receptors were obtained from an adult who was a healthcare worker with PCR-confirmed SARS-CoV-2 infection or an uninfected control (not recorded which).

On this clonotype itself: The germline gene is not matched at one end of the junction; a read error may be the cause. The V call is TRBV6-1, the J call TRBJ1-5; weak D call: TRBD1 (5 bases). Germline V gives CDR1 MNHNS, CDR2 SASEGT. The CDR3 runs to 12 residues. This chain's CDR3 is CASSLGDQPRHF. The CDR3 DNA sequence: TGTGCCAGCAGTTTGGGGGACCAGCCCCGGCATTTT.

Comments on this clonotype: Germline and junction disagree at one end, which may indicate a read error. The chain combines TRBV20-1 with TRBJ1-6, with TRBD1 matching 10 bases. The length of the CDR3 is 16 residues. Germline CDR1 reads DFQATT; CDR2 reads SNEGSKA (reference sequence). The CDR3 sequence: CGAIRQGAAYNSPLHF. In nucleotides, the CDR3 is TGCGGTGCTATAAGACAGGGGGCCGCCTATAATTCACCCCTCCACTTT.

This clonotype was seen repeatedly, ten times or more. The chain is built from TRBV4-3 and TRBJ2-2; D is unresolved. Germline CDR1 LGHNA, CDR2 YSLEER. V shed 1 base and J shed 1 base, with 4 bases lying between them. This CDR3 contains 14 residues. The CDR3 nucleotides read TGCGCCAGCAGCCAAGCCCAGAACACCGGGGAGCTGTTTTTT. Its translation: CASSQAQNTGELFF.

This clonotype showed up many times. The chain carries TRBV7-6 and TRBJ2-5, with D perhaps matching TRBD2 (6 bases). This CDR3 has 14 residues. The ends were cut back, 3 bases at V and 4 bases at J, with 12 bases in the middle. Germline V gene lookup returns CDR1 SGHVS and CDR2 FNYEAQ. The CDR3 DNA follows: TGTGCCAGCAGCTTTCGGAGGGGAGGAGAGACCCAGTACTTC. As protein: CASSFRRGGETQYF.

This clonotype was picked up many times. The chain has TRBV6-5 and TRBJ1-2; D is possibly TRBD1 (5 bases). The germline gives CDR1 MNHEY, CDR2 SVGAGI. Trimming took 6 bases from V and 0 from J, leaving 11 bases between them. This CDR3 has 14 amino acids. This CDR3 is CASSREASNYGYTF. The CDR3 region has the DNA TGTGCCAGCAGCAGGGAAGCGTCTAACTATGGCTACACCTTC.

This chain joins TRBV5-4 and TRBJ1-3; D is possibly TRBD1 (6 bases). Trimming left V 3 bases short and J 2 bases short, with 12 bases between. This CDR3 is built from 15 residues. Germline CDR1 SGHNT, CDR2 YYREEE (reference sequence). The CDR3 DNA is TGTGCCAGCAGCTGGGGGGCAGGGCCTGGAAACACCATATATTTT. This codes for CASSWGAGPGNTIYF.

This clonotype came up many times. The chain combines TRBV20-1 with TRBJ2-7; possible D gene TRBD1, 6 bases. The germline V gene encodes CDR1 DFQATT and CDR2 SNEGSKA (reference sequence). The V and J ends lost 6 bases and 0 bases respectively, with 15 bases between them. The CDR3 sequence is 14 residues long. The CDR3 bases are TGCAGTGCGACCTCGGGACACAACTCCTACGAGCAGTACTTC. Its protein product is CSATSGHNSYEQYF.

In its sample, this clonotype was seen many times. The genes are TRBV6-2 or TRBV6-3 and TRBJ2-7; D unclear. V was pared by 2 bases and J by 3 bases, with 5 bases between. The germline V gene has CDR1 MNHEY and CDR2 SVGEGT. The CDR3 extends over 12 amino acids. CDR3: CASSYSYYEQYF. Written as DNA, the CDR3 is TGTGCCAGCAGTTACAGTTACTACGAGCAGTACTTC.

The chain employs TRBV20-1 and TRBJ1-4; D call uncertain. The germline CDR1 and CDR2 sequences are DFQATT and SNEGSKA (reference sequence). The CDR3 runs to 17 residues. The ends were cut back, 0 bases at V and 4 bases at J, with 18 bases in the middle. The CDR3: CSARDRPLNRDNEKLFF. Written as DNA, the CDR3 is TGCAGTGCTAGAGATCGACCACTGAATAGAGATAATGAAAAACTGTTTTTT.

The V gene is TRBV3-1, the J gene TRBJ1-1; possibly TRBD1 for D (6 bases). The CDR3 is made up of 15 amino acids. Germline V lookup: CDR1 LGHDT, CDR2 YNNKEL (reference sequence). V lost 0 bases and J lost 7, with 15 bases in between. CDR3: CASSQEGTRKVEAFF. The CDR3, as DNA: TGTGCCAGCAGCCAAGAAGGGACACGGAAGGTTGAAGCTTTCTTT.

Judged by abundance, this clonotype is medium-sized. A read error may produce the germline difference seen at one junction end. The V call is TRBV5-1, the J call TRBJ2-5, with D unclear. The CDR3 is made up of 11 amino acids. CDR1 SGHRS and CDR2 YFSETQ come from the germline V gene. Here the CDR3 reads CASSFQETQYF. DNA of the CDR3: TGTGCCAGCAGTTTCCAAGAGACCCAGTACTTC.

This clonotype has a count of ten or more. The chain couples TRBV11-3 to TRBJ2-1; D unclear. CDR3 size: 15 residues. The germline gives CDR1 SGHNT, CDR2 YENEEA. V was pared by 6 bases and J by 4 bases, with 16 bases between. This CDR3 is CASSSGPQPYNEQFF. The CDR3 nucleotides are TGTGCCAGCAGTTCTGGACCACAGCCTTACAATGAGCAGTTCTTC.

This clonotype was seen ten or more times. The V and J genes are TRBV4-3 and TRBJ1-5; 8 nucleotides agree with TRBD1. After removal of 6 bases from V and 7 bases from J, the junction contained 11 bases not matched to a gene. Germline CDR1 reads LGHNA; CDR2 reads YSLEER. The length of the CDR3 is 15 residues. CDR3: CASSKRQGARQPQHF. The CDR3 DNA reads TGCGCCAGCAGTAAGAGGCAGGGGGCGAGACAGCCCCAGCATTTT.

This clonotype was counted many times. The chain joins TRBV6-6 to TRBJ2-5, with 10 nucleotides matching TRBD2. The germline CDR1 and CDR2 sequences are MNHNY and SVGAGI (reference sequence). Trimming removed 5 bases from V and 4 bases from J; junction bases left unmatched: 7. The CDR3 has 15 residues. As DNA, the CDR3 is TGTGCCAGCAGTAACCCTAGCGGGGGAGGAGAGACCCAGTACTTC. This translates into CASSNPSGGGETQYF.

This clonotype was seen ten or more times. The chain links TRBV20-1 to TRBJ2-5, with TRBD2 identical over 9 bases. V shed 6 bases and J 5 bases; nucleotides not matched to a gene: 16. Germline V lookup: CDR1 DFQATT, CDR2 SNEGSKA (reference sequence). CDR3 size: 16 residues. The CDR3 spells CSAQDFAGGPEETQYF. Here the CDR3 DNA reads TGCAGTGCCCAGGACTTTGCGGGGGGGCCTGAGGAGACCCAGTACTTC.

This clonotype was observed many times. The chain links TRBV28 to TRBJ2-5; D is uncertain. Germline-derived CDR1 and CDR2 are MDHEN and SYDVKM. The CDR3 has 15 amino acids. Between the trimmed V and J ends, which lost 6 bases and 0 bases, there was a span of 14 bases. The CDR3 region has the DNA TGTGCCAGCAGATCCCAAGGGATGTACCAAGAGACCCAGTACTTC. This sequence encodes CASRSQGMYQETQYF.

This clonotype occurred a few times. The chain joins TRBV6-5 to TRBJ2-7; tentative D call: TRBD1 (5 bases). The CDR3 runs to 15 residues. Per the germline V gene, CDR1 is MNHEY and CDR2 is SVGAGI. Deletions cut 7 bases from V and 4 bases from J, with 20 bases between. The CDR3 loop reads CASIKTGRVGYEQYF. For the CDR3, the DNA is TGTGCCAGCATAAAAACCGGCAGGGTGGGGTACGAGCAGTACTTC.

At least ten counts were recorded for this clonotype. The rearrangement links TRBV6-4 to TRBJ2-3, with 9 bases identical to TRBD2. CDR3 length equals 16 residues. Looked up from germline, CDR1 is MRHNA and CDR2 is SNTAGT. The V segment lost 3 bases and the J segment 4 bases; nucleotides outside the gene matches: 8. The CDR3 bases are TGTGCCAGCAGTGAGTTAGCGGGGGACGCAGCAGATACGCAGTATTTT. This encodes CASSELAGDAADTQYF.

This clonotype has ten or more counts. The chain employs TRBV6-2 or TRBV6-3 and TRBJ1-5; unclear D gene. The CDR3 has 16 amino acids. V was clipped by 2 bases and J by 2 bases, with 13 bases between them. Germline V gives CDR1 MNHEY, CDR2 SVGEGT. The chain's CDR3 is CASSYDRGWGNQPQHF. The CDR3 nucleotides read TGTGCCAGCAGTTACGACCGGGGATGGGGCAATCAGCCCCAGCATTTT.

This clonotype was counted at least ten times. This chain connects TRBV20-1 to TRBJ1-2, with D unclear. V lost 0 bases and J 4 bases, leaving 9 bases between the germline ends. This CDR3 has 13 residues. Germline V lookup: CDR1 DFQATT, CDR2 SNEGSKA (reference sequence). The CDR3 DNA is TGCAGTGCTAGAGATGGTGGACGCTATGGCTACACCTTC. Translation gives CSARDGGRYGYTF.

A few counts support this clonotype. Here the CDR3 DNA reads TGTGCCAGCAGTCCTACAGGTGACTCCTACAATGAGCAGTTCTTC. This sequence encodes CASSPTGDSYNEQFF. The V gene is TRBV27, the J gene TRBJ2-1; D is possibly TRBD1 (5 bases). The V end lost 5 bases, the J end lost 0 bases, and 11 bases lay between the germline ends. CDR1 and CDR2 (germline): MNHEY, SMNVEV (reference sequence). The CDR3 is 15 amino acids.

The chain uses TRBV5-1 and TRBJ1-5; no reliable D call. The CDR3 is 13 residues long. CDR1 is SGHRS, CDR2 YFSETQ, per germline. V was pared by 3 bases and J by 6 bases, with 10 bases between. The CDR3, as DNA: TGCGCCAGCAGCTGGGCCCCAGGTCAGCCCCAGCATTTT. Amino acid sequence: CASSWAPGQPQHF.

The chain carries TRBV7-9 and TRBJ2-3; 10 bases line up with TRBD2. CDR3 length equals 16 residues. Unmatched junction bases numbered 6, after V lost 4 bases and J lost 2 bases. CDR1 and CDR2 from the germline V gene are SEHNR and FQNEAQ (reference sequence). Here the CDR3 reads CASSSGLAVYTDTQYF. Here the CDR3 DNA reads TGTGCCAGCAGCTCCGGACTAGCGGTCTACACAGATACGCAGTATTTT.

V usage is TRBV20-1 and J usage is TRBJ2-7, with unresolved D. Between the trimmed V and J ends, which lost 0 bases and 3 bases, there was a span of 12 bases. Germline CDR1 is DFQATT and CDR2 is SNEGSKA (reference sequence). The CDR3 totals 14 residues. Written as DNA, the CDR3 is TGCAGTGCTAGAGATGGCAGGTCCGACTACGAGCAGTACTTC. It encodes CSARDGRSDYEQYF.

This clonotype was found many times. The rearrangement uses TRBV6-5 and TRBJ2-7; the D gene could be TRBD1 or TRBD2 (5 bases each). CDR3 size: 13 residues. Germline V CDR1 and CDR2: MNHEY, SVGAGI. Trimming removed 5 bases at V and 7 bases at J, with 15 bases between. CDR3 loop: CASSPNTWGEQYF. The CDR3 DNA reads as TGTGCCAGCAGTCCCAACACTTGGGGGGAGCAGTACTTC.

This clonotype showed up just a few times. The chain links TRBV12-3 or TRBV12-4 to TRBJ1-2, with a tentative D call TRBD1 (5 bases). CDR3 length equals 17 residues. The V and J ends lost 2 bases and 0 bases respectively, with 16 bases between them. This CDR3 reads CASSLWQGYRANYGYTF. The CDR3 region has the DNA TGTGCCAGCAGTTTATGGCAGGGCTACCGAGCTAACTATGGCTACACCTTC.